This T cell receptor (beta chain) stems from a study of CD8 T cells in Susac syndrome. A single count supports this clonotype. RNA totalling about 0.5 to 1 ug underwent reverse transcription with random hexamers. TCR beta CDR3 was amplified by immunoSEQ covering 54 Vbeta and 13 Jbeta. TCRdb re-called the immunoSEQ multiplex PCR reads with MiXCR, one entry per CDR3 protein. The sample includes under 200,000 distinct CDR3 sequences, around 95% of them seen just once. Germline V CDR1 and CDR2: KGHSH, LQKENI. The CDR3 totals 13 residues. The V gene lost 2 bases and the J gene lost 5 bases, with 7 bases spanning the gap. TCR beta sequencing was performed on blood CD8+ and CD4+ T cells.

The specimen sequenced was CD4+ T cells from PBMCs. The chain employs TRBV18 and TRBJ1-5; D remains unclear. The clonotype comes from a human donor with Susac syndrome. The CDR3, as DNA: TGTGCCAGCTCACCAGTCGCGGATCAGCCCCAGCATTTT. Residues: CASSPVADQPQHF.